The clone carrying this TCR beta chain was detected only a few times. These data come from a study of technical replicates of blood from a handful of donors. The method was immunoSEQ multiplex PCR; TCRdb's version includes in-frame clones alone and lacks a portion of them. The repertoire holds 65,000 to 90,000 clones, with 90% as singletons. The CDR3 extends over 16 amino acids. Germline CDR1 is LGHNA and CDR2 is YSLEER. Trimming took 4 bases from V and 7 from J; bases not matched to a gene: 10. Input material: PBMCs. This clonotype originated in a human donor in good health. Some clones in this sample may be carry-over from other donors' samples. This chain joins TRBV4-3 and TRBJ2-1; 10 bases are shared with TRBD2. Written as DNA, the CDR3 is TGCGCCAGCAGCCCGTTAGCGGGGGGTTACCCAAATGAGCAGTTCTTC. Protein product: CASSPLAGGYPNEQFF.